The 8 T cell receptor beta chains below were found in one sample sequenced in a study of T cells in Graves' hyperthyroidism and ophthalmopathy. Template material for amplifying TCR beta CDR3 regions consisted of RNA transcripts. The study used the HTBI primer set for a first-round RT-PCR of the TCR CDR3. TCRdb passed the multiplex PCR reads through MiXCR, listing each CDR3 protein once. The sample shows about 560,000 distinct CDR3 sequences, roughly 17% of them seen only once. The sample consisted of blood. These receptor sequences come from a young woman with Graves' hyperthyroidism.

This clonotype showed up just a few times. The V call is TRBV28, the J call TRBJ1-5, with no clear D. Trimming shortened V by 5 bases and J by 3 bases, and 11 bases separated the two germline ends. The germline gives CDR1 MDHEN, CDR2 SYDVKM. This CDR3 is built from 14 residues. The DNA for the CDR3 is TGTGCCAGCAGTGCCGCGGGGAACAATCAGCCCCAGCATTTT. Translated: CASSAAGNNQPQHF. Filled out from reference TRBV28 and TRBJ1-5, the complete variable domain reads DVKVTQSSRYLVKRTGEKVFLECVQDMDHENMFWYRQDPGLGLRLIYFSYDVKMKEKGDIPEGYSVSREKKERFSLILESASTNQTSMYLCASSAAGNNQPQHFGDGTRLSIL.

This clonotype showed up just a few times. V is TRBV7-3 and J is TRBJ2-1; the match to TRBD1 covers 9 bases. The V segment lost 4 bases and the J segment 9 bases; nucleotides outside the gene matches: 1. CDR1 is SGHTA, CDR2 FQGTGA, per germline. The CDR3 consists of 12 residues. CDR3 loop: CASSWTGAEQFF. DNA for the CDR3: TGTGCCAGCAGCTGGACAGGGGCTGAGCAGTTCTTC. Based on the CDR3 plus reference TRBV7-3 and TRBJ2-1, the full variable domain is GAGVSQTPSNKVTEKGKYVELRCDPISGHTALYWYRQSLGQGPEFLIYFQGTGAADDSGLPNDRFFAVRPEGSVSTLKIQRTERGDSAVYLCASSWTGAEQFFGPGTRLTVL.

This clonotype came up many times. The CDR3 nucleotides read TGTGCCAGCACCGTACAGGGGACTGGGGCCAACGTCCTGACTTTC. It translates to CASTVQGTGANVLTF. The rearrangement links TRBV6-1 to TRBJ2-6, with TRBD1 matching over 7 bases. The trim removed 7 bases at V and 2 bases at J, leaving 5 bases unmatched. CDR3 length: 15 amino acids. Germline assignment: CDR1 MNHNS and CDR2 SASEGT.

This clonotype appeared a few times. The CDR3 region has the DNA TGTGCCAGTAGTACCCTCGGCAGCGGGAGGGTCCATGAGCAGTTCTTC. It translates to CASSTLGSGRVHEQFF. The gene calls are TRBV19 and TRBJ2-1, with 10 bases that match TRBD2. V shed 4 bases and J 8 bases; nucleotides not matched to a gene: 11. The CDR3 runs 16 residues. Germline CDR1 reads LNHDA; CDR2 reads SQIVND (reference sequence).

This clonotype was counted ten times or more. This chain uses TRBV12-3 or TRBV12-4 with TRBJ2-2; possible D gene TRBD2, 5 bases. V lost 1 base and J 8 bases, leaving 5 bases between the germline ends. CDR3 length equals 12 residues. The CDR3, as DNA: TGTGCCAGCAGTTTAGGGGAGGGGGAGCTGTTTTTT. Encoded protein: CASSLGEGELFF.

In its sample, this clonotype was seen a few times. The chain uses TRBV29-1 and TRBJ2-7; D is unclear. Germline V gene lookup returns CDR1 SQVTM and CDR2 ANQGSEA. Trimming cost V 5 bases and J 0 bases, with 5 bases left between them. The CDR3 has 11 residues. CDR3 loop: CSVRLSYEQYF. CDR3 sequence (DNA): TGCAGCGTTCGACTCTCCTACGAGCAGTACTTC.

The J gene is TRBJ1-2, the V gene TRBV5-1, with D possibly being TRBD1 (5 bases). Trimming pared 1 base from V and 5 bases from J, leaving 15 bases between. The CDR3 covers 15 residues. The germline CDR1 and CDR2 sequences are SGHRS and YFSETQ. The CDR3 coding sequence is TGCGCCAGCAGCTTGATGGCAGGGCTCGAGTATGGCTACACCTTC. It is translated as CASSLMAGLEYGYTF.

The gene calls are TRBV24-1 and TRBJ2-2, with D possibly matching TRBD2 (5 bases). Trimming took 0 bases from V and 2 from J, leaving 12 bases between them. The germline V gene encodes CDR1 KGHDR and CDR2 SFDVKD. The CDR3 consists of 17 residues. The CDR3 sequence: CATSDLSEGSNTGELFF. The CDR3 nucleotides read TGTGCCACCAGTGATTTGTCTGAGGGAAGCAACACCGGGGAGCTGTTTTTT.